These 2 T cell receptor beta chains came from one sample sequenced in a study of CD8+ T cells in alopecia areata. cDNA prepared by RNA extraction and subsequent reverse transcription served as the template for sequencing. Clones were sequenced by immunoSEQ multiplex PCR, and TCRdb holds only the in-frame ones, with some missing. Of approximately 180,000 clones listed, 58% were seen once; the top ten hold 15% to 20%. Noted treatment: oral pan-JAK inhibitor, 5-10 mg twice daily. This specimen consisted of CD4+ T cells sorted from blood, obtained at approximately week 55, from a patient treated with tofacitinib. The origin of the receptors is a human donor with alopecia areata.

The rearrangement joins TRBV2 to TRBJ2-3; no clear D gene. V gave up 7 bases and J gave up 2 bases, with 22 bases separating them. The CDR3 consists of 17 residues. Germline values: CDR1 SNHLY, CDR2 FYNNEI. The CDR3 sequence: CASKILETGILTDTQYF. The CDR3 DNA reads TGTGCCAGCAAAATCCTTGAGACTGGGATCCTCACAGATACGCAGTATTTT.

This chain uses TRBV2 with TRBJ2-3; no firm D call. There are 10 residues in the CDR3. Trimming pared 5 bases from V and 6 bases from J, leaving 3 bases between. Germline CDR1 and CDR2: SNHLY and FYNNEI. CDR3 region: CASSMDTQYF. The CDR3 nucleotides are TGTGCCAGCAGTATGGATACGCAGTATTTT.